This TCR beta chain stems from a study of blood T cell repertoires in COVID-19 (dated by TCRdb to the early 2020s). Background on the whole study: The collaborator samples originated in the United States, Italy and Spain and spanned the acute and convalescent phases of COVID-19. The samples were drawn from the first 160 participants of the ongoing ImmuneRACE study and from 1,200 or so subjects provided by 6 global collaborators. The material from the prospective study consisted of cDNA or gDNA derived from T cells, B-cell-depleted T cells, or PBMCs. The repertoires were released in a freely available public database meant as a resource for research on the immune response to SARS-CoV-2. The dataset comprised deeply sampled blood TCRbeta repertoires from subjects exposed to, actively infected with, or recovered from COVID-19. The sample metadata nearly always contained a de-identified subject ID, COVID-19 status, age in years and sex. Where available, HLA class I and class II types were taken from metadata supplied by the sample provider and were not determined by assay-based typing.

TCRbeta CDR3 regions were amplified from genomic DNA using the immunoSEQ Assay, a bias-controlled multiplex PCR. As for how the authors treated the data: Nucleated cell counts per sample were estimated from amplification of reference gene primers within the assay. To quantify the absolute abundance of each unique TCRbeta CDR3 rearrangement, sequence reads were collapsed and filtered. For each sample, productive Simpson clonality was calculated as the square root of Simpson's diversity index across productive rearrangements. TCRdb mirrors the immuneACCESS table, restricted to in-frame sequences. Some clones are absent from its copies; in checked studies, under half trace to an unresolved V gene, and the reason for the others is unknown. The V and J calls and clone size are taken from that table; D and trimming were inferred from the DNA. This sample lists tens of thousands of clones; around nine tenths were detected once. The ten largest clonotypes hold approximately 15% of the sample.

At the junction V is shortened by 5 bases and J by 5 bases, with 13 bases in between. Including the terminal cysteine and phenylalanine, the CDR3 comprises 13 residues. Kept here is only the CDR3 DNA, which spans 39 bases and is read in frame from base 1. The germline V gene provides CDR1 SGHAT and CDR2 FQNNGV. Each collaborating institution followed its own protocols to collect whole blood in K2EDTA tubes. For TCRbeta analysis, collaborators shipped samples in one of three forms: frozen whole blood, isolated PBMCs, or DNA extracted from either of those sample types. What the authors observed across the whole study: How much clinical and demographic metadata was included differed by source and by participant, and the metadata was provided uncurated.

On this clone itself: What this receptor recognizes is not known. It has no much larger one-base neighbor in the sample; base qualities were not kept.

Recombination connected TRBV11-2 to TRBJ2-7, with the D gene call left open. This clonotype originated in a human donor in a cohort sampled during active COVID-19. The donor label of this sample is uncertain. Sequenced sample: peripheral blood. This receptor carries the CDR3 CASSRTPGDEQYF. The nucleotide sequence is given as TGTGCCAGCAGCCGCACCCCAGGCGACGAGCAGTACTTC.